The clone carrying this T cell receptor beta chain was observed once. The sample belongs to a study of cytomegalovirus exposure and HLA in healthy donors. CDR1 SQVTM and CDR2 ANQGSEA come from the germline V gene. The V end was cut by 6 bases, the J end by 2 bases, with 16 bases between. This CDR3 contains 14 residues. Only in-frame clones appear in the TCRdb table, and some are missing; sequencing was by immunoSEQ multiplex PCR. This sample carries more than 300,000 clones, roughly 89% of them seen once, and the ten largest clones take around 0.8%. The receptor's source is a woman in her late teens or twenties in good health and CMV-seronegative. The sequenced sample consisted of PBMCs. V gene TRBV29-1 combines with J gene TRBJ1-2; possibly TRBD1 for D (6 bases). The CDR3 DNA is TGCAGCGTGGCGACAGGCCCTGCCAACTATGGCTACACCTTC. Translated: CSVATGPANYGYTF.